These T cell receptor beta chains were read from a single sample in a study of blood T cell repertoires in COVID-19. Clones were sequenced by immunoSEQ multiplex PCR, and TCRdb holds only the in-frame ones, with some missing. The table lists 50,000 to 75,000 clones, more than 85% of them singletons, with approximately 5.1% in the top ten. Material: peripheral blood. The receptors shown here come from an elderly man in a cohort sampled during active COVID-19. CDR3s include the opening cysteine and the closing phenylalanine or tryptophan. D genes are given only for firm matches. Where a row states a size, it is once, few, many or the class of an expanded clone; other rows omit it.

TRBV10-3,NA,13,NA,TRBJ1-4,CAIRQEPNEKLFF,TGTGCCATCAGACAGGAGCCTAATGAAAAACTGTTTTTT
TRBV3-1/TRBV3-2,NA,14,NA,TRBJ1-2,CASSPQLQGRGYTF,TGTGCCAGCAGCCCCCAACTCCAGGGTAGGGGCTACACCTTC
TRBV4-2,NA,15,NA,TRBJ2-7,CASSQGLRSSYEQYF,TGTGCCAGCAGCCAAGGTCTTAGGAGCTCCTACGAGCAGTACTTC
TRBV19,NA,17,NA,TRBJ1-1,CASSIGFPGPMNTEAFF,TGTGCCAGTAGTATAGGGTTTCCAGGGCCTATGAACACTGAAGCTTTCTTT
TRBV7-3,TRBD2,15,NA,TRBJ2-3,CASSRQGLAGDTQYF,TGTGCCAGCAGCCGGCAGGGACTAGCGGGGGATACGCAGTATTTT
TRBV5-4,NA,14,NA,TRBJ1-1,CASSRDWQNTEAFF,TGTGCCAGCAGCCGGGACTGGCAGAACACTGAAGCTTTCTTT
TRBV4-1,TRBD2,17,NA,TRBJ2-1,CASSQDPGTTTYNEQFF,TGCGCCAGCAGCCAAGATCCCGGGACTACTACCTACAATGAGCAGTTCTTC
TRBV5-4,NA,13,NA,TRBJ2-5,CASSLVSPETQYF,TGTGCCAGCAGCTTGGTTAGCCCAGAGACCCAGTACTTC
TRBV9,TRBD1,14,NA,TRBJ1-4,CASSREGGGGKLFF,TGTGCCAGCAGCCGAGAAGGAGGGGGCGGAAAACTGTTTTTT
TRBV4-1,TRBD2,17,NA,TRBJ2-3,CASSGLAGGLLADTQYF,TGCGCCAGCAGTGGGCTAGCGGGGGGGCTTTTAGCAGATACGCAGTATTTT
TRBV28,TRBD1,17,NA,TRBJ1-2,CASRPPPGQGVSYGYTF,TGTGCCAGCAGGCCGCCCCCCGGACAGGGGGTTAGCTATGGCTACACCTTC
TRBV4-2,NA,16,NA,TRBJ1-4,CASSQDPPPTNEKLFF,TGTGCCAGCAGCCAAGATCCCCCTCCAACTAATGAAAAACTGTTTTTT
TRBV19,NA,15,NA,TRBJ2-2,CASSMAGLDTGELFF,TGTGCCAGTAGTATGGCAGGGTTGGACACCGGGGAGCTGTTTTTT
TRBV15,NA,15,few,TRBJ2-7,CATSLGHLRSYEQYF,TGTGCCACCAGCTTAGGACACCTTCGGAGTTACGAGCAGTACTTC
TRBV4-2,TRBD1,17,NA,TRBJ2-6,CASSRDSSLSGANVLTF,TGTGCCAGCAGCCGGGACAGTAGCCTTTCTGGGGCCAACGTCCTGACTTTC
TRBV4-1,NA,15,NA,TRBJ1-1,CASSQDNPGNTEAFF,TGCGCCAGCAGCCAAGATAACCCAGGGAACACTGAAGCTTTCTTT
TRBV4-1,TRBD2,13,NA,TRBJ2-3,CASSRAGGDTQYF,TGCGCCAGCAGCCGAGCGGGAGGGGATACGCAGTATTTT
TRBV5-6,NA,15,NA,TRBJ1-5,CASSLGQAINQPQHF,TGTGCCAGCAGCTTGGGACAGGCGATCAATCAGCCCCAGCATTTT
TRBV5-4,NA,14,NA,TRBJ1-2,CASSSPTGNYGYTF,TGTGCCAGCAGCTCGCCCACAGGGAACTATGGCTACACCTTC
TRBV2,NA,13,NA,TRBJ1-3,CASSEDPGNTIYF,TGTGCCAGCAGTGAAGATCCGGGAAACACCATATATTTT
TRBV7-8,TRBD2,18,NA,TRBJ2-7,CASTLKGGETSGIYEQYF,TGTGCCAGCACCTTAAAAGGGGGTGAGACTAGCGGGATCTACGAGCAGTACTTC
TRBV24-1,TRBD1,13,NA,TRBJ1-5,CATSAGQNQPQHF,TGTGCCACCAGTGCGGGACAGAATCAGCCCCAGCATTTT
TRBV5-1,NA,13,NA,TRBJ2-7,CASSLTGSDEQYF,TGCGCCAGCAGCTTGACAGGGTCCGACGAGCAGTACTTC
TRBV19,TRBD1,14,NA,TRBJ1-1,CASIEGQLNTEAFF,TGTGCCAGTATTGAGGGACAGTTGAACACTGAAGCTTTCTTT
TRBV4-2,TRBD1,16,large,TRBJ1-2,CASSLSDRGRDNGYTF,TGTGCCAGCAGCCTGTCGGACAGGGGGCGTGATAACGGCTACACCTTC
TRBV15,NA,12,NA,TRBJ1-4,CATSRPGEKLFF,TGTGCCACCAGCAGACCAGGTGAAAAACTGTTTTTT
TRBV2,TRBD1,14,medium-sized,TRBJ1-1,CASSDQGVNTEAFF,TGTGCCAGCAGTGATCAGGGGGTGAACACTGAAGCTTTCTTT
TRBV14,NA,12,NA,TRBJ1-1,CASESLNTEAFF,TGTGCCAGCGAGTCGCTGAACACTGAAGCTTTCTTT
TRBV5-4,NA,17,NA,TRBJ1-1,CASSTIKSGRRGTEAFF,TGTGCCAGCAGCACCATAAAATCAGGTCGGAGGGGCACTGAAGCTTTCTTT
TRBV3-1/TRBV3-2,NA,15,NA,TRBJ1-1,CASSSSDAEDTEAFF,TGTGCCAGCAGCTCGAGCGATGCAGAAGACACTGAAGCTTTCTTT
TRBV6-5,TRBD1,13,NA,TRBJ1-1,CASRGQPNTEAFF,TGTGCCAGCAGGGGACAGCCGAACACTGAAGCTTTCTTT
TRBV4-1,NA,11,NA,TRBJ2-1,CASSRDYEQFF,TGCGCCAGCAGCCGCGATTATGAGCAGTTCTTC
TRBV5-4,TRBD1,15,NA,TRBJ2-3,CASSTAGTVTDTQYF,TGTGCCAGCAGCACAGCCGGGACAGTGACAGATACGCAGTATTTT
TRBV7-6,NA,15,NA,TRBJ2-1,CASSLELSSYNEQFF,TGTGCCAGCAGCTTAGAACTTAGCTCCTACAATGAGCAGTTCTTC
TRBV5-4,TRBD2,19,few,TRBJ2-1,CASSLGGTSAESSYNEQFF,TGTGCCAGCAGCTTGGGGGGGACTAGCGCCGAAAGCTCCTACAATGAGCAGTTCTTC
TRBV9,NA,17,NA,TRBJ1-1,CASSVAPPDRGNTEAFF,TGTGCCAGCAGCGTAGCACCCCCGGACCGGGGGAACACTGAAGCTTTCTTT
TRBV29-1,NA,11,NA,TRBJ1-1,CSARGGTEAFF,TGCAGCGCCAGGGGCGGGACTGAAGCTTTCTTT
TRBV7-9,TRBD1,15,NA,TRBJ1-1,CASSLGTGANTEAFF,TGTGCCAGCAGCTTGGGAACAGGGGCGAACACTGAAGCTTTCTTT
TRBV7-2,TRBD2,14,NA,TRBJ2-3,CASLAGVHTDTQYF,TGTGCCAGTCTAGCGGGGGTCCACACAGATACGCAGTATTTT
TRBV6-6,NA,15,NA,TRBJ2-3,CASSPGQTSTDTQYF,TGTGCCAGCAGTCCCGGACAGACTAGCACAGATACGCAGTATTTT
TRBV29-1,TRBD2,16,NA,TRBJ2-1,CSVEVLPGGAYNEQFF,TGCAGCGTTGAAGTTCTTCCGGGAGGGGCCTACAATGAGCAGTTCTTC
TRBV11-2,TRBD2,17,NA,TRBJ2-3,CASSLGLTSGGAGTQYF,TGTGCCAGCAGCTTAGGTTTGACTAGCGGGGGAGCTGGTACGCAGTATTTT
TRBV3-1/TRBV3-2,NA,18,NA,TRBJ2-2,CASSQVLTATKNTGELFF,TGTGCCAGCAGCCAAGTCCTGACAGCAACAAAGAACACCGGGGAGCTGTTTTTT
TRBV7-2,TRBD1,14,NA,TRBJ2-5,CASSLSPGQETQYF,TGTGCCAGCAGCTTATCACCGGGACAGGAGACCCAGTACTTC
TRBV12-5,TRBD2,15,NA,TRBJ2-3,CASGLTGGVTDTQYF,TGTGCTAGTGGTTTAACGGGGGGTGTTACAGATACGCAGTATTTT
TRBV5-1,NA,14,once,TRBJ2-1,CASSLGTNNNEQFF,TGCGCCAGCAGCTTGGGCACCAACAACAATGAGCAGTTCTTC
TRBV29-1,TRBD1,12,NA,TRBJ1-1,CSAGTGNTEAFF,TGCAGCGCCGGGACAGGGAACACTGAAGCTTTCTTT
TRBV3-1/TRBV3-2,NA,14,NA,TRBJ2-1,CASSQDPLYNEQFF,TGTGCCAGCAGCCAAGATCCTCTATACAATGAGCAGTTCTTC
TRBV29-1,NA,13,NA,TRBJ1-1,CSSSGGLSTEAFF,TGCAGCTCATCTGGGGGGTTGAGCACTGAAGCTTTCTTT
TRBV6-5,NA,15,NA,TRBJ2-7,CASSRRSTGYYEQYF,TGTGCCAGCAGCCGGCGTTCGACTGGTTATTACGAGCAGTACTTC
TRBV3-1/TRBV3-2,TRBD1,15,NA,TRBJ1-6,CASSQGTGINSPLHF,TGTGCCAGCAGCCAAGGGACAGGGATTAATTCACCCCTCCACTTT
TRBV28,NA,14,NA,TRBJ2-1,CASTSGGGYNEQFF,TGTGCCAGCACTAGCGGAGGGGGATACAATGAGCAGTTCTTC
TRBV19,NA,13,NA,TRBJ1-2,CASSVGLNYGYTF,TGTGCCAGTAGTGTGGGCCTCAACTATGGCTACACCTTC
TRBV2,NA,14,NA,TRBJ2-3,CASSEQGSTDTQYF,TGTGCCAGCAGTGAGCAGGGTTCCACAGATACGCAGTATTTT
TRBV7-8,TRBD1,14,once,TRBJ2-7,CASSLGTGGNEQYF,TGTGCCAGCAGCTTAGGGACAGGGGGCAACGAGCAGTACTTC
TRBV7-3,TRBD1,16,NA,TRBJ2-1,CASSSSGQGHYNEQFF,TGTGCCAGCAGCTCCTCCGGACAGGGTCACTACAATGAGCAGTTCTTC
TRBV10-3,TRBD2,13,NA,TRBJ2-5,CAISEYGRRTQYF,TGTGCCATCAGTGAGTACGGGAGGAGGACCCAGTACTTC